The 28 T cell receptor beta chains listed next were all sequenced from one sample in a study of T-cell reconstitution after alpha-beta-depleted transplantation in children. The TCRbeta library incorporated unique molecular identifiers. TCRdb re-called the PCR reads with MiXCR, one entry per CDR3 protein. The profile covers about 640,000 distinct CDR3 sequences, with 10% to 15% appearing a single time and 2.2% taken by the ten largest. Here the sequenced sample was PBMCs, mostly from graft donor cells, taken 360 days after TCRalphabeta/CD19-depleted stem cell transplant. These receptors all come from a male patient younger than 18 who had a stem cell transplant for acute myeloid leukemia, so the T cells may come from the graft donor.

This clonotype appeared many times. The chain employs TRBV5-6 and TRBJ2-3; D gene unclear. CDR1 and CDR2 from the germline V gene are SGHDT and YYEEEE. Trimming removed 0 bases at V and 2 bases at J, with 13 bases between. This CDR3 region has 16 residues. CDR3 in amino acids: CASSLGPDWTTDTQYF. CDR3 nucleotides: TGTGCCAGCAGCTTGGGACCGGATTGGACCACAGATACGCAGTATTTT. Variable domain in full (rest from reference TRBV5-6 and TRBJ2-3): DAGVTQSPTHLIKTRGQQVTLRCSPKSGHDTVSWYQQALGQGPQFIFQYYEEEERQRGNFPDRFSGHQFPNYSSELNVNALLLGDSALYLCASSLGPDWTTDTQYFGPGTRLTVL.

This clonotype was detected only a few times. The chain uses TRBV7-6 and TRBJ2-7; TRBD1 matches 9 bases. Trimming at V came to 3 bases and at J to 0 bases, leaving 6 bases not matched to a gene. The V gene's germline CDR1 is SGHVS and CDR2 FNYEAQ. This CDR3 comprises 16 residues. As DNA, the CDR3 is TGTGCCAGCAGCTTGGCGTTGGGACAGGGCTCCTACGAGCAGTACTTC. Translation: CASSLALGQGSYEQYF.

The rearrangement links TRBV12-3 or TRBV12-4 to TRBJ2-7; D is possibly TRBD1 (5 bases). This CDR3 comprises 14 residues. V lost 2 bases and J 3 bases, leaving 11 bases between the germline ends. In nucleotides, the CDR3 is TGTGCCAGCAGTTTACAGGGCAAAAACTACGAGCAGTACTTC. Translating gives CASSLQGKNYEQYF.

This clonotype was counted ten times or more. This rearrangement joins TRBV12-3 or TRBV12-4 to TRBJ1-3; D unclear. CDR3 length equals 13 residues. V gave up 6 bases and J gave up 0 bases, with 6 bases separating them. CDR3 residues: CASREYSGNTIYF. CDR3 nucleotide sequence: TGTGCCAGCAGGGAGTACTCTGGAAACACCATATATTTT.

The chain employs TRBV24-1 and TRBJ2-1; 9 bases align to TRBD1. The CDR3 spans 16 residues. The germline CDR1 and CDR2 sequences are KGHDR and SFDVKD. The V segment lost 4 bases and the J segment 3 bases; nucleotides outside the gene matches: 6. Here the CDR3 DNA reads TGTGCCACCAGTGACCCGACAGGGGGGCTCTACAATGAGCAGTTCTTC. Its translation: CATSDPTGGLYNEQFF.

CDR3 region: CARQAGEDTQYF. The CDR3 coding sequence is TGTGCCAGGCAGGCTGGCGAGGATACGCAGTATTTT. V gene TRBV7-9 combines with J gene TRBJ2-3; D not resolved. V was trimmed by 9 bases and J by 6 bases, leaving 13 bases between them. The CDR3 length is 12 residues. Germline assignment: CDR1 SEHNR and CDR2 FQNEAQ (reference sequence).

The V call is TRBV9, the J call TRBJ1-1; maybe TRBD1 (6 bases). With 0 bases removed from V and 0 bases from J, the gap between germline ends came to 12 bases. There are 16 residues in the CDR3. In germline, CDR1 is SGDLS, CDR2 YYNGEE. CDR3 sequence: CASSVVSGALNTEAFF. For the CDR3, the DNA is TGTGCCAGCAGCGTAGTATCAGGGGCGCTGAACACTGAAGCTTTCTTT. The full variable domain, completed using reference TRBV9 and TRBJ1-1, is DSGVTQTPKHLITATGQRVTLRCSPRSGDLSVYWYQQSLDQGLQFLIQYYNGEERAKGNILERFSAQQFPDLHSELNLSSLELGDSALYFCASSVVSGALNTEAFFGQGTRLTVV.

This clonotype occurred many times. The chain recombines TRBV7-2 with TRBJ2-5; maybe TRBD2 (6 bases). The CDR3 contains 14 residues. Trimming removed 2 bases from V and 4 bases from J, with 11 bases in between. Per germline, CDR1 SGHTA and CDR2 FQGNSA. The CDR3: CASSLRRAGETQYF. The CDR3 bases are TGTGCCAGCAGCTTAAGGAGAGCGGGAGAGACCCAGTACTTC.

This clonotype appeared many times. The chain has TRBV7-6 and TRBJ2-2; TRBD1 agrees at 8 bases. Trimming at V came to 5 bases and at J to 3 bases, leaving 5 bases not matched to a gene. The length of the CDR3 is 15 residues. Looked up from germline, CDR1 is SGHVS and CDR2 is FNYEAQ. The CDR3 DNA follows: TGTGCCAGCAGCCGACAGGGGATCCACACCGGGGAGCTGTTTTTT. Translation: CASSRQGIHTGELFF.

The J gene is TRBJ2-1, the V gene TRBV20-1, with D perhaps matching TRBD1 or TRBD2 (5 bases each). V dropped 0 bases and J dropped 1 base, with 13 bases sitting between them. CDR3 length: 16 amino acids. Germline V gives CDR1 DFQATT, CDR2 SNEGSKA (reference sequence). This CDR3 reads CSARDPGPKSYNEQFF. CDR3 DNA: TGCAGTGCTAGAGACCCGGGACCCAAATCCTACAATGAGCAGTTCTTC.

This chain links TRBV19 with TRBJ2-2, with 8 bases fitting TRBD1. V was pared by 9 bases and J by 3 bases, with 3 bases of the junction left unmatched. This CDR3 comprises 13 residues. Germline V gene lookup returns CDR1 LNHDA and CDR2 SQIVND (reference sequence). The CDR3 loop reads CASLTGDTGELFF. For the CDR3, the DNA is TGTGCCAGCCTGACAGGGGACACCGGGGAGCTGTTTTTT.

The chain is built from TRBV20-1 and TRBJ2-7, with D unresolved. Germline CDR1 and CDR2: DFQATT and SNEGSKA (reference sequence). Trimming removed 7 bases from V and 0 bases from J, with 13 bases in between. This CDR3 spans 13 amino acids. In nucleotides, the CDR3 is TGCAGTGGCCCAAAGGTAGGCTCCTACGAGCAGTACTTC. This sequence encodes CSGPKVGSYEQYF.

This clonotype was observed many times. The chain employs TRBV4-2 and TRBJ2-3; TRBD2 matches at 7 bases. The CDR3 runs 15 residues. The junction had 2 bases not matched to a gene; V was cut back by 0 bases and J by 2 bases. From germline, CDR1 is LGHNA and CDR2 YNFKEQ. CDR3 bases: TGTGCCAGCAGCCAAGAGGCGGGAGCCACAGATACGCAGTATTTT. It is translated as CASSQEAGATDTQYF.

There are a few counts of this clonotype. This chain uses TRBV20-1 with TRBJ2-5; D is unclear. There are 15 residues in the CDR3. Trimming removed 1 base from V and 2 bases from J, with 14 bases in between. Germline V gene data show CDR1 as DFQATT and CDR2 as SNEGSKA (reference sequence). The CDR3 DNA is TGCAGTGCTAGAGCAACAGTAGAGCCACAAGAGACCCAGTACTTC. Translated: CSARATVEPQETQYF.

This chain's CDR3 is CASSYSHLTGGNQPQHF. CDR3 DNA: TGTGCCAGCAGTTACTCTCACCTGACAGGGGGCAATCAGCCCCAGCATTTT. V is TRBV6-5 and J is TRBJ1-5; 8 bases are a match to TRBD1. V dropped 0 bases and J dropped 2; count of bases not matched to a gene: 6. From germline, CDR1 is MNHEY and CDR2 SVGAGI. CDR3 length: 17 amino acids.

CDR3 in amino acids: CASSVVAGPIYEQYF. CDR3 nucleotide sequence: TGTGCCAGCAGCGTAGTGGCAGGACCAATCTACGAGCAGTACTTC. V usage is TRBV9 and J usage is TRBJ2-7, with D hard to call. Trimming removed 0 bases from V and 3 bases from J, with 13 bases in between. This CDR3 has 15 amino acids. Germline V CDR1 and CDR2: SGDLS, YYNGEE.

CDR3 amino acids: CASSQAGGPTYEQYF. CDR3 nucleotide sequence: TGTGCCAGCAGCCAAGCAGGCGGTCCCACCTACGAGCAGTACTTC. The V gene is TRBV3-1, the J gene TRBJ2-7; unclear D gene. This CDR3 has 15 residues. Germline V gives CDR1 LGHDT, CDR2 YNNKEL (reference sequence). V lost 1 base and J 2 bases, leaving 12 bases between the germline ends.

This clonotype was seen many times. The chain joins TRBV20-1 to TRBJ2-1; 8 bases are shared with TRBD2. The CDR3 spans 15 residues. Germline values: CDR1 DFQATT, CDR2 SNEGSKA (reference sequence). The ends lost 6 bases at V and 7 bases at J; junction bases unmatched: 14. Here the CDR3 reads CSAGSQRERWNEQFF. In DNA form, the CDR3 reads TGCAGTGCCGGGTCGCAGCGGGAGAGGTGGAATGAGCAGTTCTTC.

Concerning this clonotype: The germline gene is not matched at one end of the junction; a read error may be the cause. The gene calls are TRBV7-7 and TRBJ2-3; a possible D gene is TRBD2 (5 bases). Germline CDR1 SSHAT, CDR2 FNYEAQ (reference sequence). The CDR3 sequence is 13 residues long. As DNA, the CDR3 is TGTGCTAGCAGCTTAGCGTGGGAAGATACGCAGTATTTT. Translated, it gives CASSLAWEDTQYF.

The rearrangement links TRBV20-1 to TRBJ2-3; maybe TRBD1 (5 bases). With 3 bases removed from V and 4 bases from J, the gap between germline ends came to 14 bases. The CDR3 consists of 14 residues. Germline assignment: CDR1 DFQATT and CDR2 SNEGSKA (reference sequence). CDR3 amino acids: CSASPGLHADTQYF. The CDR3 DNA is TGCAGTGCTAGCCCAGGGCTGCACGCAGATACGCAGTATTTT.

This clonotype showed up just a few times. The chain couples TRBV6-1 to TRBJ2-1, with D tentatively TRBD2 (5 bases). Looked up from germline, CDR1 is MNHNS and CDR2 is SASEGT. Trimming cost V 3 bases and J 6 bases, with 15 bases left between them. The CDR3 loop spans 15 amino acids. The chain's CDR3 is CASSDHGDYRNEQFF. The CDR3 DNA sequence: TGTGCCAGCAGTGACCACGGTGACTACCGCAATGAGCAGTTCTTC.

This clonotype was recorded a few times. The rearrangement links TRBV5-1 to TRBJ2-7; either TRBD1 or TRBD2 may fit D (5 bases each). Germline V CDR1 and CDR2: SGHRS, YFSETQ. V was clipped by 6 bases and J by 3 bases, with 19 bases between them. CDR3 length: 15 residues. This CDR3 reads CASKTQPGPLYEQYF. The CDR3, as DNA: TGCGCCAGCAAGACTCAACCGGGACCTCTCTACGAGCAGTACTTC.

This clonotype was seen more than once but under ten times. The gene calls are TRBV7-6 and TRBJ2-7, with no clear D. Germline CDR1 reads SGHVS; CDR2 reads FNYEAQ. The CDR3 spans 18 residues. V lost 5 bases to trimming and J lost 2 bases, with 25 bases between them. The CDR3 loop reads CASSQVILPTRTPYEQYF. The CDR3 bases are TGTGCCAGCAGCCAGGTCATTCTTCCGACAAGGACCCCCTACGAGCAGTACTTC.

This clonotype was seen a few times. The CDR3 sequence: CASSQGFSWQETQYF. For the CDR3, the DNA is TGCGCCAGCAGCCAAGGGTTTTCTTGGCAAGAGACCCAGTACTTC. The J gene is TRBJ2-5, the V gene TRBV4-3; D unresolved. V was clipped by 1 base and J by 2 bases, with 11 bases between them. The length of the CDR3 is 15 residues. Germline-derived CDR1 and CDR2 are LGHNA and YSLEER.

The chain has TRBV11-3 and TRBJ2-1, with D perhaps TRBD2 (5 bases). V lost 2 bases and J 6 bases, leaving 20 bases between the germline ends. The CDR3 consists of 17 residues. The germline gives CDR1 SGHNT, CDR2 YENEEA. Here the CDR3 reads CASSLNYTRLYSNEQFF. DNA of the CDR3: TGTGCCAGCAGCTTAAATTACACGAGACTATACTCCAATGAGCAGTTCTTC.

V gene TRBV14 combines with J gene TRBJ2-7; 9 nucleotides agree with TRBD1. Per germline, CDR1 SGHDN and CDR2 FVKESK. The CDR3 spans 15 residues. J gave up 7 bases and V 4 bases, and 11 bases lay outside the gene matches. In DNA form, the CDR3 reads TGTGCCAGCAGCCTAAGACCGCGGACAGGGGAAGAGCAGTACTTC. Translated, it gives CASSLRPRTGEEQYF.

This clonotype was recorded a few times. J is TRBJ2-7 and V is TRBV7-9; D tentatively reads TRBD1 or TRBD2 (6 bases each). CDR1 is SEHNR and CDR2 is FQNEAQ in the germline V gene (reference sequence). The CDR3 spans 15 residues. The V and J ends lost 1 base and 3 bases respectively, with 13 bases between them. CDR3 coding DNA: TGTGCCAGCAGCTTAGTTTTGGGGGGCAGCTACGAGCAGTACTTC. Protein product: CASSLVLGGSYEQYF.

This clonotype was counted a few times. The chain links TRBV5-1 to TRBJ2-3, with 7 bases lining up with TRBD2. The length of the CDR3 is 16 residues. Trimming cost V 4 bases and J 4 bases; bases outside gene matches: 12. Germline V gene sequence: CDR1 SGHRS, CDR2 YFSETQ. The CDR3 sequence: CASSRWTRSVPDTQYF. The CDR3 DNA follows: TGCGCCAGCAGCCGTTGGACTAGATCGGTCCCAGATACGCAGTATTTT. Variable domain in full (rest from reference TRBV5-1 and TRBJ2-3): KAGVTQTPRYLIKTRGQQVTLSCSPISGHRSVSWYQQTPGQGLQFLFEYFSETQRNKGNFPGRFSGRQFSNSRSEMNVSTLELGDSALYLCASSRWTRSVPDTQYFGPGTRLTVL.